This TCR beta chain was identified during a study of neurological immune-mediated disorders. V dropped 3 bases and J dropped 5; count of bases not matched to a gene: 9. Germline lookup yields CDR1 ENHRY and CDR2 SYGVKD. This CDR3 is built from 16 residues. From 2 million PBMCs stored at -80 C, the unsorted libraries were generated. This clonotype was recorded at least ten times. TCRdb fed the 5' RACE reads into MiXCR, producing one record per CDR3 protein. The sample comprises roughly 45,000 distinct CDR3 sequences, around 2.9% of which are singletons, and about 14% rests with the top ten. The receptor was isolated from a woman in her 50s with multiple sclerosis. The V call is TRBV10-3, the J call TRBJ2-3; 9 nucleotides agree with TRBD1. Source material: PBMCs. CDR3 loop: CAISDRDRVVVDTQYF. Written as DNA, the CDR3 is TGTGCCATCAGTGACCGGGACAGGGTAGTGGTAGATACGCAGTATTTT.